The T cell receptor (beta chain) under discussion was sequenced for a study of blood T cell repertoires in COVID-19 (TCRdb year 2020). At the level of the whole study: Samples covering the acute and convalescent phases of COVID-19 were provided by collaborators in the United States, Italy and Spain. The prospective study material was composed of cDNA or gDNA derived from T cells, B-cell-depleted T cells, or PBMCs. The dataset comprised deeply sampled blood TCRbeta repertoires from subjects exposed to, actively infected with, or recovered from COVID-19. A freely available public database, intended as a resource for researchers studying the immune response to SARS-CoV-2, is where the repertoires were released. The samples were drawn from two sources: the first 160 participants of the ongoing ImmuneRACE study, and over 950 subjects contributed by 6 global collaborators. Sample metadata almost always included a de-identified subject ID, COVID-19 status, age in years and sex. HLA class I and class II types, where available, came from metadata supplied by the sample provider rather than from assay-based typing. The research as a whole found: Clinical and demographic metadata were provided uncurated, with the amount varying by source and participant.

The sample holds a few counts of this clone. The target of this receptor is not known. Qualities for individual bases were not recorded, and no much larger clone is one base off. TCRbeta CDR3 regions were amplified from genomic DNA using the immunoSEQ Assay, a bias-controlled multiplex PCR. Turning to the authors' computational methods: Nucleated cell counts per sample were estimated from amplification of reference gene primers within the assay. Sequence reads were collapsed and filtered to measure the absolute abundance of every unique TCRbeta CDR3 rearrangement. For each sample, productive Simpson clonality was calculated by taking the square root of Simpson's diversity index across productive rearrangements. Imported from immuneACCESS, the table was reduced by TCRdb to in-frame sequences with V and J called. These copies leave out some clones; in studies compared against another copy, an unresolved V gene accounts for under half, and the cause of the remainder is not known. The V and J calls and clone size come from that table; D and trimming were worked out from the DNA. The sample contains 110,000 or so clones, around 86% of them found a single time. The ten largest clones add up to over 35% of the sample.

The collaborating institutions used their own protocols to collect whole blood in K2EDTA tubes. For TCRbeta analysis, collaborators shipped samples in one of three forms: frozen whole blood, isolated PBMCs, or DNA extracted from either of those sample types. Reading from cysteine to phenylalanine, the CDR3 counts 14 amino acids. The CDR3 DNA has 42 bases and is translated from base 1. Taken from the germline V gene (reference sequence), the CDR1 and CDR2 loops are LNHDA and SQIVND. V is shortened by 5 bases, J by 8 bases, and the region joining them spans 15 bases. Recombination joined TRBV19 with TRBJ1-4, with the D gene uncertain. The sample was peripheral blood. This receptor was taken from a man at least 80 years old with acute or convalescent COVID-19. The CDR3 region: CASSARGRQEKLFF. The nucleotide sequence is TGTGCCAGTAGTGCCAGAGGGAGACAAGAAAAACTGTTTTTT.